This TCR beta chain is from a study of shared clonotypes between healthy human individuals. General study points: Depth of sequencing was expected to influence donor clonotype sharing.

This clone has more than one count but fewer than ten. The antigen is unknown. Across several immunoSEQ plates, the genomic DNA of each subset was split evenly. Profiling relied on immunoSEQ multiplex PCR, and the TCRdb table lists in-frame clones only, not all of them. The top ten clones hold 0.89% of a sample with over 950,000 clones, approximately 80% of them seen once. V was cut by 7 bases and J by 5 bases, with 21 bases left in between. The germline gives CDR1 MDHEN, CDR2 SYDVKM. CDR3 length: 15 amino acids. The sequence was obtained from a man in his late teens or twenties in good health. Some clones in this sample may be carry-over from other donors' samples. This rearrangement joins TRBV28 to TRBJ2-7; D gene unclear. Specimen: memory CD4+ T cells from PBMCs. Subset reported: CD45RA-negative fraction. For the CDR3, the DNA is TGTGCCAGCAAGTCCGGGCTCCCAGAAGGTAACGAGCAGTACTTC. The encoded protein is CASKSGLPEGNEQYF.